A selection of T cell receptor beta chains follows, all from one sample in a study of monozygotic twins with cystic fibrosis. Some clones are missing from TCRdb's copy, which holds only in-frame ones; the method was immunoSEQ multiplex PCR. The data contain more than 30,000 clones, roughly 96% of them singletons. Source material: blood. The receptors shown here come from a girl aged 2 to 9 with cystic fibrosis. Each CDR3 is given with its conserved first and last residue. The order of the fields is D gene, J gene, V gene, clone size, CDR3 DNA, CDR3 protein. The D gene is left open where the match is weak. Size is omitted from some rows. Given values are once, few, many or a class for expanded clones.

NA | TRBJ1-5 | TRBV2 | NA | TGTGCCAGCAGTGGTTCTGGTAATCAGCCCCAGCATTTT | CASSGSGNQPQHF
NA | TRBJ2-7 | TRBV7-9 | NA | TGTGCCAGCAGCTTAGGAACGGGGGAACAGTACTTC | CASSLGTGEQYF
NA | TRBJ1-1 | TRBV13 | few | TGTGCCAGCAGCGAGGACTTCACTGAAGCTTTCTTT | CASSEDFTEAFF
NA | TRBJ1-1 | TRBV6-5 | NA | TGTGCCAGCAGAAATGGGGGGTATGACACTGAAGCTTTCTTT | CASRNGGYDTEAFF
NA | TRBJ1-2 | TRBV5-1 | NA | TGCGCCAGCAGCTTGGCCGAGACAGCTAACTATGGCTACACCTTC | CASSLAETANYGYTF
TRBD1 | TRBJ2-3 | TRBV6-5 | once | TGCTCGACAGGGGGAAGCACAGATACGCAGTATTTT | CSTGGSTDTQYF
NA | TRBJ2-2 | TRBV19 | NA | TGTGCCAGTAGTATAGCGGGAACCGGGGAGCTGTTTTTT | CASSIAGTGELFF
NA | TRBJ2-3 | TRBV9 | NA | TGTGCCAGCAGCGGACGTCCACGGGAGCGCACAGATACGCAGTATTTT | CASSGRPRERTDTQYF
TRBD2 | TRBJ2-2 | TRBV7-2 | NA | TGTGCCAGCAGCTTCCGAACTTTTGGGAGGGCCACCGGGGAGCTGTTTTTT | CASSFRTFGRATGELFF
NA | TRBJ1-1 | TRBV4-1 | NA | TGCGCCAGCAGCCAAGATAGGAACGGTGGGACTGAAGCTTTCTTT | CASSQDRNGGTEAFF
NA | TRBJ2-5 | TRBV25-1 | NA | TGTGCCAGCAGTGGGCTGGGACCCCTGGGAGAGACCCAGTACTTC | CASSGLGPLGETQYF
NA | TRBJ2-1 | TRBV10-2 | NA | TGCGCCAGCAGTGATTTAGGGGGCAATGAGCAGTTCTTC | CASSDLGGNEQFF
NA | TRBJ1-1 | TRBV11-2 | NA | TGTGCCAGCAGTGACAGGTTTCGTTCCGTTCCGGTATTT | CASSDRFRSVPVF
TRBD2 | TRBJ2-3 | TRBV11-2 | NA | TGTGCCAGCAGCTCCGCGGGAGGGCGGCCAGATACGCAGTATTTT | CASSSAGGRPDTQYF
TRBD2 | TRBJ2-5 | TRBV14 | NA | TGTGCCAGCAGCCAAGGGGCGCTAGCGGGAGCGTCTGAGACCCAGTACTTC | CASSQGALAGASETQYF
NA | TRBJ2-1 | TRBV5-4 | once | TGTGCCAGCAGCTTGGACCAGCATGAGCAGTTCTTC | CASSLDQHEQFF
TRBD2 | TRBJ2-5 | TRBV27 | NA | TGTGCCAGCAGCCGGACCAAGACGATTGGACTAGCGGAACCCACACCCCAAGAGACCCAGTACTTC | CASSRTKTIGLAEPTPQETQYF
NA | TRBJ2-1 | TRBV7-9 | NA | TGTGCCAGCAGCCCCATACTGGAGGTGCAGTTCTTC | CASSPILEVQFF
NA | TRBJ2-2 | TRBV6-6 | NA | TGTGCCAGCATAGTTACAGGCGGAACCGGGGAGCTGTTTTTT | CASIVTGGTGELFF
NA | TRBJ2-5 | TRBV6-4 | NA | TGTGCCAGCAGTAGAAGCCAAGAGACCCAGTACTTC | CASSRSQETQYF
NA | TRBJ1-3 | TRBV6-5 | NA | TGTGCCAGCAGTTTCGGGACTTCAGATAGAAAAAACACCATATATTTT | CASSFGTSDRKNTIYF
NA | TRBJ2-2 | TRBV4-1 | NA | TGCGCCAGCAGCCCCGGTACCCAGATCAACACCGGGGAGCTGTTTTTT | CASSPGTQINTGELFF
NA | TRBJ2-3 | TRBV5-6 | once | TGTGCCACCGAGGGTGGCTTAACAGATACGCAGTATTTT | CATEGGLTDTQYF
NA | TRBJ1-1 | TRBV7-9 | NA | TGTGCCAGCAATCTAGTATCTGGGTTAAAGGCTTTCTTT | CASNLVSGLKAFF
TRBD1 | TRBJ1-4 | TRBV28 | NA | TGTGCCAGCAGTCTACAGGGGAAACTGTTTTTT | CASSLQGKLFF
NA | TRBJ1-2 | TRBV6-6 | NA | TGTGCCAGCAGACGACAGGAATTAGCTAACTATGGCTACACCTTC | CASRRQELANYGYTF
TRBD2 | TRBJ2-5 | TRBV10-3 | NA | TGTGCCATCTCCGGCGGGAGGGCCCAAGAGACCCAGTACTTC | CAISGGRAQETQYF
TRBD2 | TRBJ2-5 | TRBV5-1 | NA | TGCGCCAGCAGCTTGGGACTAGCGGGAGTAGAGACCCAGTACTTC | CASSLGLAGVETQYF
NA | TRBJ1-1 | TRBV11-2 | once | TGTGCCAGCAGCGTGGGAGGGGAGACTGAAGCTTTCTTT | CASSVGGETEAFF